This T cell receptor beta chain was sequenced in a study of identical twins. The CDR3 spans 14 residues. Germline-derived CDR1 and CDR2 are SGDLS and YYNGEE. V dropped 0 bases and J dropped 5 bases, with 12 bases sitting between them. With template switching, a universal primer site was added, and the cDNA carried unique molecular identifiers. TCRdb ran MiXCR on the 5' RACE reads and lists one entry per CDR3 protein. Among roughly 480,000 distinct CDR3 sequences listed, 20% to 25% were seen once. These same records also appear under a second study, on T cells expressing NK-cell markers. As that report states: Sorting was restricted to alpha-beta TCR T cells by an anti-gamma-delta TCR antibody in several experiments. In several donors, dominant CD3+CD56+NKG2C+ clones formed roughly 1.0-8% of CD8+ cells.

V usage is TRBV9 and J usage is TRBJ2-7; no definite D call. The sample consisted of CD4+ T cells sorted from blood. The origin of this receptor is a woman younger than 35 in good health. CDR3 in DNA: TGTGCCAGCAGCGTAGGGTCCTCTCGGGACGAGCAGTACTTC. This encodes CASSVGSSRDEQYF. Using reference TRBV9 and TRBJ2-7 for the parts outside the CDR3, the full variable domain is DSGVTQTPKHLITATGQRVTLRCSPRSGDLSVYWYQQSLDQGLQFLIQYYNGEERAKGNILERFSAQQFPDLHSELNLSSLELGDSALYFCASSVGSSRDEQYFGPGTRLTVT.